The sequence of this TCR beta chain was determined in a study of human T cells and chemical hapten exposure. Broader study findings: PT1 expanded TCR counts correlated positively with patch test score.

Noted time point: patch test 3, about 24 weeks after DPC sensitization. The treatment here: therapeutic diphenylcyclopropenone sensitization with weekly scalp DPC. Separate cDNA molecules received unique molecular identifiers, which the library attached to them. Using its own MiXCR run on the RACE reads, TCRdb lists one record per CDR3 protein. The sample lists about 190,000 distinct CDR3 sequences; around 25% were seen once. Regarding this clonotype: Its antigen is still unknown.

The germline V gene encodes CDR1 LGHNA and CDR2 YSLEER. This CDR3 region has 16 residues. Trimming took 0 bases from V and 3 from J, leaving 15 bases between them. The sample here was whole blood, taken in connection with sensitization to the hapten diphenylcyclopropenone (DPC). This chain links TRBV4-3 with TRBJ2-7; D is unclear. The TCR sequence derives from a woman aged 40 to 49 with alopecia areata. Some clones in this sample may be carry-over from other donors' samples. The CDR3 region has the DNA TGCGCCAGCAGCCAAGATATTGGGCGACTTATCTACGAGCAGTACTTC. Residues: CASSQDIGRLIYEQYF.